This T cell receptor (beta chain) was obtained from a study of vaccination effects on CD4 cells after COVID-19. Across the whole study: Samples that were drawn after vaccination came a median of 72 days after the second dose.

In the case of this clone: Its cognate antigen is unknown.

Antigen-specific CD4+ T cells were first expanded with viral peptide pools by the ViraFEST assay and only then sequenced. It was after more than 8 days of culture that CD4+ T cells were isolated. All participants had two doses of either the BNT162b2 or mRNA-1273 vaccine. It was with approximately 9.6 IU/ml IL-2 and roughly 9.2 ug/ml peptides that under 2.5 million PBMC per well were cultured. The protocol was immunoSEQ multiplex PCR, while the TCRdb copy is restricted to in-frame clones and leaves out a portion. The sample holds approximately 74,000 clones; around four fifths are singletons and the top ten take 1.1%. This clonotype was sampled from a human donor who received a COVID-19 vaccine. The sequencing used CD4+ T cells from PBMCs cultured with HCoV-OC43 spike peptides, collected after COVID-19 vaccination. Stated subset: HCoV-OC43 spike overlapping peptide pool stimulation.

For the CDR3, the DNA is TGTGCCAGCAGCCCGGAGACAGGGGGAGGCTATGGCTACACCTTC. Encoded protein: CASSPETGGGYGYTF. This chain connects TRBV7-6 to TRBJ1-2; 9 bases map to TRBD1. This CDR3 is 15 amino acids long. V lost 5 bases and J lost 4; bases outside the gene matches: 8. Germline V lookup: CDR1 SGHVS, CDR2 FNYEAQ.